This entry describes one TCR beta chain. Its antigen remains unknown. Among CD8+ T cells, naive ones were CD45RO-CCR7+CD27+CD95-. This entry belongs to a study of CXCR3-negative and CXCR3-positive naive CD8 T cells. The study's findings and limits: Naive cells, whether CXCR3-negative or CXCR3-positive, had similar TRBV-TRBJ usage, while memory cells differed. Similarly elevated diversity marked both naive subsets, with memory CD8+ cells showing far lower diversity. Across naive subsets, surface CD5 expression was comparable, and TCR strength was inferred from properties of the TRB CDR3. Relative to CXCR3-negative naive cells, CXCR3-positive naive cells had more hydrophobic TRB CDR3s.

Germline CDR1 reads MNHEY; CDR2 reads SVGEGT. The CDR3 loop spans 14 amino acids. The method, 5' RACE with UMI labels, was used to prepare the TRB cDNA libraries. TCRdb processed the 5' RACE reads again and assigns one entry to each CDR3 protein, with no DNA. The table gives roughly 60,000 distinct CDR3 sequences; the top ten clones make up around 0.75% of it. The sequence came from a human donor in good health. Some clones in this sample may be carry-over from other donors' samples. This sequence joins TRBV6-2 or TRBV6-3 and TRBJ1-4. Material for sequencing was naive CXCR3+ CD8+ T cells from blood. Subset denoted: CD45RO-CCR7+CD27+CD95- naive CD8+ T cells expressing CXCR3 (TNR3+). The chain's CDR3 is CASSPQIGEEKLFF.